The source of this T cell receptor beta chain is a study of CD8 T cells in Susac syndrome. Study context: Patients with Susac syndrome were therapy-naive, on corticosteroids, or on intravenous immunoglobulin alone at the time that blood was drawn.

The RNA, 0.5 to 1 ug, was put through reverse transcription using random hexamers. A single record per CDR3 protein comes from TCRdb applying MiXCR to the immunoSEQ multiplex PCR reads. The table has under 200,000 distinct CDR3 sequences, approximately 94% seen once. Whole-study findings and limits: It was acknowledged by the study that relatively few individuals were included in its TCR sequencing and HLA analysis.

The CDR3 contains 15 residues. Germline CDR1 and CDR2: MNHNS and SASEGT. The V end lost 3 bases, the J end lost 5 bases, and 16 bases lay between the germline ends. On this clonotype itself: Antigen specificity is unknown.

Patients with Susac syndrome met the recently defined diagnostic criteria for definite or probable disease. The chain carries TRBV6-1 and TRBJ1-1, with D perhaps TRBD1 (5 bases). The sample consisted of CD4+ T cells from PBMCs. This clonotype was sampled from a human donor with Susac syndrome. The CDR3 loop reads CASSDPWGVRTEAFF. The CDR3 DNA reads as TGTGCCAGCAGTGACCCCTGGGGGGTACGAACTGAAGCTTTCTTT.